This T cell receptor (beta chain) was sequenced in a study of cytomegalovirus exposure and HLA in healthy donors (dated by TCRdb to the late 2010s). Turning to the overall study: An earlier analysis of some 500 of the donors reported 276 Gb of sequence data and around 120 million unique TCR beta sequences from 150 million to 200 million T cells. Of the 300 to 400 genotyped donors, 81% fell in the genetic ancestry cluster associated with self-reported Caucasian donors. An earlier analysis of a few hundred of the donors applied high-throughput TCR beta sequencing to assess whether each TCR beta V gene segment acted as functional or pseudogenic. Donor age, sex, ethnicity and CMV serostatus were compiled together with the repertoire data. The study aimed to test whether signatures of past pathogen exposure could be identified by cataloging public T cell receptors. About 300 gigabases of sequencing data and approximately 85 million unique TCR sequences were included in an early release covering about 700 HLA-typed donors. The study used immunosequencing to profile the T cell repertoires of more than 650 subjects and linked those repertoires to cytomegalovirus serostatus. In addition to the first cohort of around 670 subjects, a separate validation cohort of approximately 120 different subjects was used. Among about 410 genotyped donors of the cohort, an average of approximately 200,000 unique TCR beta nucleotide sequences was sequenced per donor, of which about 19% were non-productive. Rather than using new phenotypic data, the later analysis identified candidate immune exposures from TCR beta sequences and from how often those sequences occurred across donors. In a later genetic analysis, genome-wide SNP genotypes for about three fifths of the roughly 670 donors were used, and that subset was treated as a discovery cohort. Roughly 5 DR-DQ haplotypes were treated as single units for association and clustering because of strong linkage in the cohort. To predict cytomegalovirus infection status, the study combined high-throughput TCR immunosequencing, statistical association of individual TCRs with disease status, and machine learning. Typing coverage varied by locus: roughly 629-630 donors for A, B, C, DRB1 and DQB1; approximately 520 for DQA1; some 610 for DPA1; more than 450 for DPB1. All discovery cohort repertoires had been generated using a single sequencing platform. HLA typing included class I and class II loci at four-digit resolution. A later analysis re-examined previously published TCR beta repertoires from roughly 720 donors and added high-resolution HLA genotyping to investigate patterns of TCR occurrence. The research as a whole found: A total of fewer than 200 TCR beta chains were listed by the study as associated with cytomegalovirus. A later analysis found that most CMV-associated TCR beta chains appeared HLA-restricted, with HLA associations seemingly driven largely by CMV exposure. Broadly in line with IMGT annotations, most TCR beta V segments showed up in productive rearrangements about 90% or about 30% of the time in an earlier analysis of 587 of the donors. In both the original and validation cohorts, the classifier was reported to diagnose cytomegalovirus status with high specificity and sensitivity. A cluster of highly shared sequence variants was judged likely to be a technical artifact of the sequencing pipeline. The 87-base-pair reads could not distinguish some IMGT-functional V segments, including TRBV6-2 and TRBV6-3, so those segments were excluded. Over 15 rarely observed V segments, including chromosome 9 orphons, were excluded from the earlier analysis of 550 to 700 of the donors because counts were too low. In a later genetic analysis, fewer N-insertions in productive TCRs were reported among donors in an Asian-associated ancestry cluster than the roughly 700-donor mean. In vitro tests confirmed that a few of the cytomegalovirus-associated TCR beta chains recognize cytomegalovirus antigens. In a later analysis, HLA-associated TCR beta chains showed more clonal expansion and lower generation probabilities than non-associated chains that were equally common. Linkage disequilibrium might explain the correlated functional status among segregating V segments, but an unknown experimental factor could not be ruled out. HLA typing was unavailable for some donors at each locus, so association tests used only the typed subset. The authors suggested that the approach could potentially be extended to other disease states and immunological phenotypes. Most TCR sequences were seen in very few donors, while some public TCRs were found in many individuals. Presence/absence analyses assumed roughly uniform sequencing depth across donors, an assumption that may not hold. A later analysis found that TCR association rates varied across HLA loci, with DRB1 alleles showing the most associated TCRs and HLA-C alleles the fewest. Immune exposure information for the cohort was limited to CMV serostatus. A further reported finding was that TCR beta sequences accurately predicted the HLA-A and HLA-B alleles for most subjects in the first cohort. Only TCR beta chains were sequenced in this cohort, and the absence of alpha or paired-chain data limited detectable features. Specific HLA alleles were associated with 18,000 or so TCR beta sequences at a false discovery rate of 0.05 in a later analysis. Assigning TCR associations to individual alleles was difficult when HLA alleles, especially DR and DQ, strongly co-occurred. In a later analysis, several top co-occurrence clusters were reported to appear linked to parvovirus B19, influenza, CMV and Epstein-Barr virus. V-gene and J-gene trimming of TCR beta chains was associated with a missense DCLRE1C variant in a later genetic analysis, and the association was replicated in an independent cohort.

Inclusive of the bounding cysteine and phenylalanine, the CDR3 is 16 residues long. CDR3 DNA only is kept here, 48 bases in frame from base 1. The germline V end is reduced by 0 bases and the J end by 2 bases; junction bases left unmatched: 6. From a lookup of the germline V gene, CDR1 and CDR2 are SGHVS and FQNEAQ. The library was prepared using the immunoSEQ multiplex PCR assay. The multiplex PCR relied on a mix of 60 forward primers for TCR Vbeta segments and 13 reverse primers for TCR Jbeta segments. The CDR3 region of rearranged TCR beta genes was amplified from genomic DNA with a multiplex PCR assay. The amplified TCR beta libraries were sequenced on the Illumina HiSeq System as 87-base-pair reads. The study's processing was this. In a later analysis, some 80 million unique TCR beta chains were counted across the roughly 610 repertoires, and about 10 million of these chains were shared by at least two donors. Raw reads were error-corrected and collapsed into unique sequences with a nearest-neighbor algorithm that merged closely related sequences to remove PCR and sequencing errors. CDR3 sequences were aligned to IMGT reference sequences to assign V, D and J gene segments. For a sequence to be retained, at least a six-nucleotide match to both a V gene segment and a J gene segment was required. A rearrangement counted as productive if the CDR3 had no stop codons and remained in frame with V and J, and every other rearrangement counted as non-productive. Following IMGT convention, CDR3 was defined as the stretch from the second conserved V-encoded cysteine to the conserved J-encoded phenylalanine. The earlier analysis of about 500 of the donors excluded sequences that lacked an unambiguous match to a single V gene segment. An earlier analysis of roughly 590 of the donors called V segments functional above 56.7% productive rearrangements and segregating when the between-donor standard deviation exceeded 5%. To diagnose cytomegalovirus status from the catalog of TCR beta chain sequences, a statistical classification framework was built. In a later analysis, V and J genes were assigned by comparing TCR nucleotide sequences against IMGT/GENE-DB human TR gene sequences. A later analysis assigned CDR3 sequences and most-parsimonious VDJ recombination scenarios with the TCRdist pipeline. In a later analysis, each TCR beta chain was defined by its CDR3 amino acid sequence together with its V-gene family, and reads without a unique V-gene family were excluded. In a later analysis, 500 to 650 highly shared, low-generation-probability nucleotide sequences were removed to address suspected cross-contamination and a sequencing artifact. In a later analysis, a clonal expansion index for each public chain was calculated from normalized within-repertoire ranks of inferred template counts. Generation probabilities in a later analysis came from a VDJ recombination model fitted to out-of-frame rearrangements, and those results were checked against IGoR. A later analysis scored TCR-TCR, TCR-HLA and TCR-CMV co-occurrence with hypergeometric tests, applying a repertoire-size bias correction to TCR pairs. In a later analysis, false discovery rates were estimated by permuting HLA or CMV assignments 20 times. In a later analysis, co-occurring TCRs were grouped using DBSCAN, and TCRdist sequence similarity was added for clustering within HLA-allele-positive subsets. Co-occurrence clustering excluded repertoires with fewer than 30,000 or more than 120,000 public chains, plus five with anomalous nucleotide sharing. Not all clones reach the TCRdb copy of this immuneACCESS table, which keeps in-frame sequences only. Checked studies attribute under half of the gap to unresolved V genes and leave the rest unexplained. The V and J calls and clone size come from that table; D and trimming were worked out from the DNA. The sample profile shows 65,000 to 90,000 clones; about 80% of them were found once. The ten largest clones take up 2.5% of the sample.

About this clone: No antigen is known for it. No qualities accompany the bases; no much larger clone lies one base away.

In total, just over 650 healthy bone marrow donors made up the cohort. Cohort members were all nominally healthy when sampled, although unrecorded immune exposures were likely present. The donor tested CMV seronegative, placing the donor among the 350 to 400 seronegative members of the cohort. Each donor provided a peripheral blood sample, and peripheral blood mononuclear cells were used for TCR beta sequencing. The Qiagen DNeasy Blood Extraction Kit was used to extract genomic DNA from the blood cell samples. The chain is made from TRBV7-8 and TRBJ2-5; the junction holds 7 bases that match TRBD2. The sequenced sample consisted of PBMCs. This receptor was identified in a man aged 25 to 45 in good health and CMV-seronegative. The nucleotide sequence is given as TGTGCCAGCAGCTTAGCTGCTAGCGGCCGACAAGAGACCCAGTACTTC. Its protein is CASSLAASGRQETQYF.